Shown below are 3 T cell receptor beta chains from a single sample sequenced in a study of blood T cell repertoires in COVID-19. The data were produced by immunoSEQ multiplex PCR, yet TCRdb's version contains in-frame clones alone and is incomplete. The data hold 98,000 or so clones, with about two thirds observed a single time. Sequenced: peripheral blood. The source of these receptors is a woman aged 40 to 50 with acute or convalescent COVID-19.

The rearrangement joins TRBV6-1 to TRBJ1-6; D not resolved. The CDR3 sequence is 13 residues long. Germline values: CDR1 MNHNS, CDR2 SASEGT. The ends were cut back, 0 bases at V and 10 bases at J, with 7 bases in the middle. The CDR3 region has the DNA TGTGCCAGCAGTGAAGCGCGCTACTCACCCCTCCACTTT. Protein: CASSEARYSPLHF.

This chain joins TRBV9 and TRBJ2-5; the match to TRBD2 covers 15 bases. Per germline, CDR1 SGDLS and CDR2 YYNGEE. V dropped 7 bases and J dropped 5; count of bases not matched to a gene: 9. The CDR3 runs 16 residues. CDR3 DNA sequence: TGTGCCAGCGGACCGGGACTAGCGGGGGGAAGGGAGACCCAGTACTTC. Encoded protein: CASGPGLAGGRETQYF.

The chain has TRBV27 and TRBJ2-7; 10 nucleotides match TRBD1. Trimming took 5 bases from V and 6 from J; bases not matched to a gene: 13. Per the germline V gene, CDR1 is MNHEY and CDR2 is SMNVEV (reference sequence). This CDR3 has 16 amino acids. CDR3 in amino acids: CASSTGRDRGLPEQYF. The CDR3 DNA reads TGTGCCAGCAGTACCGGCAGAGACAGGGGGCTCCCCGAGCAGTACTTC.